This paragraph reports one T cell receptor beta chain. Its antigen is still unknown. These data are taken from a study of CD8 T cells in ankylosing spondylitis. Using quantitative 5'-RACE with molecular barcodes, the authors made TCR beta libraries. From the 5' RACE reads, TCRdb called clonotypes with MiXCR, one entry per CDR3 protein. The data show almost 400,000 distinct CDR3 sequences, about 20% seen once. Study results and limitations: In synovial fluid and blood from reactive arthritis, some motif variants were previously reported. Clones linked with disease were CD8+ and fairly uncommon in the peripheral blood. Made up of under ten highly homologous variants, a TCR beta motif appeared characteristic of ankylosing spondylitis blood. Matched ankylosing spondylitis synovial fluid reportedly contained a significantly enriched population of disease-linked clones.

The germline V gene has CDR1 DFQATT and CDR2 SNEGSKA (reference sequence). The J segment lost 1 base and the V segment lost 3 bases, leaving 3 bases of the junction unmatched. The CDR3 is 14 amino acids. The sample consisted of blood, either unsorted or a sorted T cell fraction (not recorded which). The J gene is TRBJ2-4, the V gene TRBV20-1, with 7 bases identical to TRBD1. The receptor comes from a male donor with ankylosing spondylitis. The CDR3 reads CSARNRGAKNIQYF. DNA for the CDR3: TGCAGTGCTAGGAACAGGGGCGCCAAAAACATTCAGTACTTC.